What follows is one TCR beta chain and its context. Sequencing used immunoSEQ multiplex PCR; TCRdb keeps in-frame clones, though not all of them. Here the sample spans over 150,000 clones, 90% to 95% being singletons. The germline gives CDR1 MNHEY, CDR2 SVGAGI. Unmatched junction bases numbered 8, after V lost 0 bases and J lost 13 bases. This CDR3 comprises 14 residues. The data were taken from a study of control samples from healthy donors and cancer patients. The chain recombines TRBV6-5 with TRBJ1-4; 7 bases are a match to TRBD1. The sample consisted of blood. The sequence came from a woman between 18 and 30 years old in good health. In nucleotides, the CDR3 is TGTGCCAGCAGTTACTCCCGGACAGGCTATGGACTGTTTTTT. Its protein is CASSYSRTGYGLFF.